A single TCR beta chain is shown here with its context. The CDR3 runs to 14 residues. Germline CDR1 and CDR2: SGHKS and YYEKEE (reference sequence). Trimming removed 4 bases from V and 2 bases from J, with 10 bases in between. Here immunoSEQ multiplex PCR was the method, and the copy in TCRdb shows in-frame clones only, minus some. Of around 240,000 clones listed, around 87% were seen once; the top ten hold under 0.45%. The data are from a study of cytomegalovirus exposure and HLA in healthy donors. This chain links TRBV5-5 with TRBJ2-1; D is perhaps TRBD2 (5 bases). The clonotype was recovered from a woman aged 18-30 years in good health and CMV-seronegative. What was sequenced was PBMCs. As DNA, the CDR3 is TGTGCCAGCAGCACCGGGAAGGCCTACAATGAGCAGTTCTTC. Protein sequence: CASSTGKAYNEQFF.